The T cell receptor (beta chain) described here comes from a study of graft-versus-host responses after intestinal transplantation. Study-wide background: Induction using anti-thymocyte globulin, followed by tacrolimus and steroids for roughly 3 years, was given to all recipients. Findings and caveats of the study: Recipient bone marrow held GvH clones, some seen earlier in ileum or blood. Peak levels of circulating GvH clones tracked with early post-transplant HvG declines. Across patients carrying graft-donor T cell macrochimerism, allografts held high graft-versus-host to host-versus-graft clonal ratios.

Profiling relied on immunoSEQ multiplex PCR, and the TCRdb table lists in-frame clones only, not all of them. The table has roughly 7,000 clones, 89% seen once. Turning to this clone: Its antigen is currently unknown.

The CDR3 is made up of 15 amino acids. CDR1 KGHSH and CDR2 LQKENI come from the germline V gene. The V gene lost 3 bases and the J gene lost 4 bases, with 13 bases spanning the gap. The receptor's source is a human patient who received an intestinal transplant, so some T cells may come from the graft donor. The chain uses TRBV18 and TRBJ1-5; D is perhaps TRBD1 (6 bases). Sequences were derived from PBMCs, sampled roughly 89 days after transplant. The CDR3 nucleotides are TGTGCCAGCTCACCCGTGGGGGCATGGAATCAGCCCCAGCATTTT. Translated, it gives CASSPVGAWNQPQHF.